The 5 T cell receptor beta chains below were found in one sample sequenced in a study of blood T cell repertoires in COVID-19. The data were produced by immunoSEQ multiplex PCR, yet TCRdb's version contains in-frame clones alone and is incomplete. Of approximately 64,000 clones detected, 80% to 90% appear once; the ten largest clones hold 43%. Material for sequencing was peripheral blood. These receptors came from a woman aged 55-75 years with COVID-19, enrolled during active disease.

The chain carries TRBV2 and TRBJ2-7; maybe TRBD1 (7 bases). This CDR3 contains 13 residues. Germline V lookup: CDR1 SNHLY, CDR2 FYNNEI. Trimming shortened V by 7 bases and J by 5 bases, and 15 bases separated the two germline ends. CDR3 protein: CASTLRGAHEQYF. CDR3 nucleotide sequence: TGTGCCAGCACCCTCAGGGGGGCGCACGAGCAGTACTTC.

The chain couples TRBV4-1 to TRBJ2-1; D perhaps matches TRBD1 (6 bases). Germline values: CDR1 MGHRA, CDR2 YSYEKL. The CDR3 has 15 residues. Deletions cut 1 base from V and 2 bases from J, with 9 bases between. Here the CDR3 reads CASSQVGATYNEQFF. The CDR3 bases are TGCGCCAGCAGCCAAGTGGGGGCTACCTACAATGAGCAGTTCTTC.

The chain is built from TRBV6-5 and TRBJ1-2, with D possibly TRBD1 on 6 matching bases. The V end was cut by 5 bases, the J end by 6 bases, with 19 bases between. The CDR3 length is 15 residues. Germline V gene sequence: CDR1 MNHEY, CDR2 SVGAGI. CDR3 in amino acids: CASSTIPGGGDGYTF. In nucleotides, the CDR3 is TGTGCCAGCAGTACGATACCGGGCGGGGGCGATGGCTACACCTTC.

The genes are TRBV14 and TRBJ1-2; unclear D gene. Germline V CDR1 and CDR2: SGHDN, FVKESK. The CDR3 is 16 residues long. Trimming took 1 base from V and 4 from J, leaving 16 bases between them. The CDR3 coding sequence is TGTGCCAGCAGCCAAGTCCGCACAGCTCCCTCCTATGGCTACACCTTC. It yields the protein CASSQVRTAPSYGYTF.

V usage is TRBV30 and J usage is TRBJ1-2; no definite D call. V was clipped by 4 bases and J by 5 bases, with 20 bases between them. The CDR3 has 15 amino acids. Germline assignment: CDR1 GTSNPN and CDR2 SVGIG (reference sequence). The DNA for the CDR3 is TGTGCCTGGAACCGCGGGCACTCGGTCGGGTATGGCTACACCTTC. Translating gives CAWNRGHSVGYGYTF.